Below are 19 T cell receptor beta chains sequenced from a single sample in a study of T cell responses to AZD1222 COVID-19 vaccine. Clones were sequenced by immunoSEQ multiplex PCR, and TCRdb holds only the in-frame ones, with some missing. This repertoire shows roughly 150,000 clones, approximately 90% found once; its top ten account for around 0.99%. Sample: peripheral blood, taken 28 days after the second AZD1222 dose. The source of these receptors is an adult who received the AZD1222 COVID-19 vaccine.

This sequence joins TRBV7-8 and TRBJ1-5; unclear D gene. In germline, CDR1 is SGHVS, CDR2 FQNEAQ. Trimming removed 3 bases at V and 7 bases at J, with 10 bases between. The CDR3 runs 13 residues. The CDR3 DNA follows: TGTGCCAGCAGCTTGGGTGGAGAGCAGCCCCAGCATTTT. Its protein is CASSLGGEQPQHF.

The rearrangement links TRBV6-6 to TRBJ2-1; TRBD1 aligns across 9 bases. The CDR3 runs 15 residues. The V and J ends lost 7 bases and 4 bases, in that order; junction bases with no gene match: 8. In germline, CDR1 is MNHNY, CDR2 SVGAGI (reference sequence). The CDR3 DNA sequence: TGTGCCAGCATCCCGGGGGGACAGGGTTACAATGAGCAGTTCTTC. As protein: CASIPGGQGYNEQFF.

The chain couples TRBV5-1 to TRBJ2-3, with 8 bases fitting TRBD1. Trimming removed 6 bases from V and 3 bases from J; junction bases left unmatched: 3. This CDR3 is built from 13 residues. Germline CDR1 is SGHRS and CDR2 is YFSETQ. The CDR3 coding sequence is TGCGCCAGCAACAGGGGGGAAACAGATACGCAGTATTTT. Translated: CASNRGETDTQYF.

The V gene is TRBV11-3, the J gene TRBJ2-7; D uncertain. V was pared by 0 bases and J by 0 bases, with 9 bases between. Germline CDR1 reads SGHNT; CDR2 reads YENEEA. This CDR3 has 15 amino acids. CDR3 loop: CASSLEGGTSYEQYF. As DNA, the CDR3 is TGTGCCAGCAGCTTAGAGGGCGGAACCTCCTACGAGCAGTACTTC.

The rearrangement joins TRBV19 to TRBJ2-1, with D perhaps TRBD2 (6 bases). The CDR3 sequence is 14 residues long. With 4 bases removed from V and 7 bases from J, the gap between germline ends came to 14 bases. Germline V gives CDR1 LNHDA, CDR2 SQIVND (reference sequence). The CDR3 sequence: CASSTSGTQNEQFF. DNA of the CDR3: TGTGCCAGTAGTACTTCCGGGACTCAGAATGAGCAGTTCTTC. Based on the CDR3 plus reference TRBV19 and TRBJ2-1, the full variable domain is DGGITQSPKYLFRKEGQNVTLSCEQNLNHDAMYWYRQDPGQGLRLIYYSQIVNDFQKGDIAEGYSVSREKKESFPLTVTSAQKNPTAFYLCASSTSGTQNEQFFGPGTRLTVL.

The chain has TRBV29-1 and TRBJ1-1, with a tentative D call TRBD1 (5 bases). The CDR3 has 13 residues. In germline, CDR1 is SQVTM, CDR2 ANQGSEA. Between the trimmed V and J ends, which lost 7 bases and 2 bases, there was a span of 14 bases. The CDR3 loop reads CSAGGTVNTEAFF. CDR3 sequence (DNA): TGCAGCGCCGGGGGAACAGTCAACACTGAAGCTTTCTTT.

This chain connects TRBV24-1 to TRBJ1-5; no firm D call. The V gene's germline CDR1 is KGHDR and CDR2 SFDVKD. The CDR3 is 15 amino acids. The V and J ends lost 5 bases and 0 bases respectively, with 10 bases between them. CDR3 nucleotide sequence: TGTGCCACCAGTGTAGAGGGATATAGCAATCAGCCCCAGCATTTT. This translates into CATSVEGYSNQPQHF.

V and J are TRBV7-8 and TRBJ1-2; a weak D match, TRBD1 (5 bases). Trimming stripped 6 bases from V and 10 bases from J, with 27 bases between. The CDR3 runs 16 residues. In germline, CDR1 is SGHVS, CDR2 FQNEAQ. CDR3 coding DNA: TGTGCCAGCAGGTCTACGGGACGCAGTCTGCTCGGGATCTACACCTTC. Translation gives CASRSTGRSLLGIYTF.

The chain joins TRBV19 to TRBJ1-3; the D is unclear. Germline V gives CDR1 LNHDA, CDR2 SQIVND (reference sequence). Between the trimmed V and J ends, which lost 3 bases and 0 bases, there was a span of 15 bases. The CDR3 contains 17 residues. The CDR3 sequence is CASSIALHNLSGNTIYF. CDR3 coding DNA: TGTGCCAGTAGTATTGCCCTCCACAACCTCTCTGGAAACACCATATATTTT.

V is TRBV3-1 (or the pseudogene TRBV3-2) and J is TRBJ1-5; TRBD1 agrees at 7 bases. Germline V lookup: CDR1 LGHDT, CDR2 YNNKEL (reference sequence). The CDR3 spans 15 residues. V lost 3 bases to trimming and J lost 0 bases; unmatched junction nucleotides: 2. The DNA of the CDR3 is TGTGCCAGCAGCCAGGGACAGCTTAGCAATCAGCCCCAGCATTTT. As protein: CASSQGQLSNQPQHF.

Only one count was recorded for this clone. The chain employs TRBV18 and TRBJ1-5; TRBD1 aligns across 7 bases. The germline V gene encodes CDR1 KGHSH and CDR2 LQKENI. The CDR3 spans 14 residues. V lost 3 bases to trimming and J lost 4 bases; unmatched junction nucleotides: 3. The CDR3 DNA reads TGTGCCAGCTCACCCGGGACAGTAAATCAGCCCCAGCATTTT. Translated, it gives CASSPGTVNQPQHF.

The gene calls are TRBV5-6 and TRBJ2-2, with TRBD1 as a possible D gene (6 bases). The CDR3 length is 15 residues. Trimming took off 2 bases at V and 5 bases at J, with 13 bases between the two ends. CDR1 and CDR2 from the germline V gene are SGHDT and YYEEEE. CDR3 nucleotides: TGTGCCAGCAGCTTCCACTCCACAGGGACCGGGGAGCTGTTTTTT. This gives the protein CASSFHSTGTGELFF.

The V and J genes are TRBV7-9 and TRBJ1-3; D may be TRBD1 (5 bases). This CDR3 contains 15 residues. Trimming pared 3 bases from V and 3 bases from J, leaving 12 bases between. Germline lookup yields CDR1 SEHNR and CDR2 FQNEAQ (reference sequence). The CDR3 protein is CASSLFRGGGNTIYF. CDR3 bases: TGTGCCAGCAGCTTGTTTAGGGGCGGTGGAAACACCATATATTTT.

This clone was seen just once. The chain carries TRBV5-1 and TRBJ2-1; 8 bases line up with TRBD2. The CDR3 extends over 15 amino acids. Germline-derived CDR1 and CDR2 are SGHRS and YFSETQ. J gave up 5 bases and V 3 bases, and 7 bases lay outside the gene matches. The CDR3 sequence is CASSSTGGRNNEQFF. The CDR3, as DNA: TGCGCCAGCAGCTCAACGGGGGGGCGGAACAATGAGCAGTTCTTC.

The V and J genes are TRBV7-9 and TRBJ2-3; TRBD2 aligns across 8 bases. The V gene end was trimmed by 3 bases and the J gene end by 4 bases; junction bases not matched to a gene: 3. The CDR3 spans 14 residues. Germline V lookup: CDR1 SEHNR, CDR2 FQNEAQ (reference sequence). Written as DNA, the CDR3 is TGTGCCAGCAGCTTCGGGGGGGCATCAGATACGCAGTATTTT. This encodes CASSFGGASDTQYF.

The rearrangement links TRBV27 to TRBJ1-1; D unresolved. The V end was cut by 4 bases, the J end by 0 bases, with 15 bases between. Germline V gene sequence: CDR1 MNHEY, CDR2 SMNVEV (reference sequence). CDR3 length: 16 amino acids. The CDR3 DNA is TGTGCCAGCAGTTCTCGCGCTGTGTGGATGAACACTGAAGCTTTCTTT. Amino acids: CASSSRAVWMNTEAFF.

The chain employs TRBV6-5 and TRBJ1-2, with a weak D call TRBD1 (5 bases). Trimming took 0 bases from V and 6 from J, leaving 8 bases between them. The germline CDR1 and CDR2 sequences are MNHEY and SVGAGI. CDR3 length: 13 residues. The CDR3 DNA follows: TGTGCCAGCAGTTACTCCGGGACGGATGGCTACACCTTC. Residues: CASSYSGTDGYTF.

Notes on this clone: At one boundary the junction diverges from the germline segment, which might be a read error. The CDR3 is CASSSNRVNTGELFF. The CDR3 coding sequence is TGTGCTAGCAGCTCCAACAGGGTGAACACCGGGGAGCTGTTTTTT. The V call is TRBV7-7, the J call TRBJ2-2, with a weak D call TRBD1 (6 bases). The CDR3 extends over 15 amino acids. Germline V gene sequence: CDR1 SSHAT, CDR2 FNYEAQ (reference sequence).

V gene TRBV9 combines with J gene TRBJ2-1; TRBD2 aligns across 10 bases. With 4 bases clipped from V and 0 bases from J, the junction kept 7 bases outside the gene matches. The CDR3 spans 17 residues. CDR1 and CDR2 from the germline V gene are SGDLS and YYNGEE. CDR3 region: CASSSGTSAFSYNEQFF. CDR3 coding DNA: TGTGCCAGCAGCTCCGGGACTAGCGCCTTCTCCTACAATGAGCAGTTCTTC.